Listed here are 32 T cell receptor beta chains from one sample, sequenced in a study of blood T cell repertoires in COVID-19. Sequencing used immunoSEQ multiplex PCR; TCRdb keeps in-frame clones, though not all of them. This sample yields 120,000 to 150,000 clones, of which 84% are seen a single time; 6% to 7.5% belongs to the top ten. The sequenced material came from peripheral blood. Receptors originate from a human donor in a cohort sampled during active COVID-19.

This sequence joins TRBV2 and TRBJ2-4; the D gene is possibly TRBD1 (6 bases). The V end lost 5 bases, the J end lost 5 bases, and 22 bases lay between the germline ends. Germline V lookup: CDR1 SNHLY, CDR2 FYNNEI. This CDR3 is built from 17 residues. CDR3 nucleotides: TGTGCCAGCAGTCTTTCACAGGGATTCGGCCAACAAAACATTCAGTACTTC. Its protein is CASSLSQGFGQQNIQYF.

The gene calls are TRBV16 and TRBJ1-2; a possible D gene is TRBD1 (5 bases). The V end was cut by 3 bases, the J end by 5 bases, with 22 bases between. This CDR3 is 17 amino acids long. CDR1 is KGHSY, CDR2 FQNENV, per germline. CDR3 nucleotides: TGTGCCAGCAGCCATACCCTAGGCGGGGTAGGGGCGTATGGCTACACCTTC. Translation: CASSHTLGGVGAYGYTF.

The V gene is TRBV19, the J gene TRBJ1-2; no clear D. V was cut by 6 bases and J by 3 bases, with 11 bases left in between. CDR3 length equals 13 residues. Per germline, CDR1 LNHDA and CDR2 SQIVND (reference sequence). CDR3 nucleotides: TGTGCCAGTAGATACCAGGCCGACTATGGCTACACCTTC. Translation gives CASRYQADYGYTF. Variable domain in full (rest from reference TRBV19 and TRBJ1-2): DGGITQSPKYLFRKEGQNVTLSCEQNLNHDAMYWYRQDPGQGLRLIYYSQIVNDFQKGDIAEGYSVSREKKESFPLTVTSAQKNPTAFYLCASRYQADYGYTFGSGTRLTVV.

The chain recombines TRBV5-1 with TRBJ2-1; 7 bases match TRBD2. The CDR3 is 15 amino acids. The V gene's germline CDR1 is SGHRS and CDR2 YFSETQ. With V trimmed by 7 bases and J by 5 bases, 12 bases remained unmatched. The CDR3 reads CASSSLASGHNEQFF. The CDR3 DNA reads TGCGCCAGCTCCTCCCTGGCTAGCGGCCACAATGAGCAGTTCTTC.

This chain joins TRBV7-2 and TRBJ2-7, with 8 bases identical to TRBD2. J lost 6 bases, V lost 1 base, and 8 bases had no gene match. Germline V gene sequence: CDR1 SGHTA, CDR2 FQGNSA. This CDR3 spans 15 amino acids. CDR3 coding DNA: TGTGCCAGCAGCTTAGGGTCGGGAGGGGCGGTCGAGCAGTACTTC. It encodes CASSLGSGGAVEQYF.

The chain has TRBV19 and TRBJ2-1; 8 nucleotides match TRBD2. The length of the CDR3 is 17 residues. Germline loops: CDR1 LNHDA, CDR2 SQIVND (reference sequence). V was clipped by 2 bases and J by 2 bases; unmatched bases: 8. DNA for the CDR3: TGTGCCAGTAGTATAAATGTAGCGGGGAAACCCTACAATGAGCAGTTCTTC. It encodes CASSINVAGKPYNEQFF.

This chain links TRBV11-2 with TRBJ2-3; D is possibly TRBD2 (6 bases). This CDR3 spans 15 amino acids. Germline CDR1 is SGHAT and CDR2 is FQNNGV. The V gene lost 2 bases and the J gene lost 2 bases, with 11 bases spanning the gap. In DNA form, the CDR3 reads TGTGCCAGCAGCTTACGGGGACTTACCACAGATACGCAGTATTTT. It specifies CASSLRGLTTDTQYF.

V gene TRBV11-2 combines with J gene TRBJ2-3; 11 bases fit TRBD1. Looked up from germline, CDR1 is SGHAT and CDR2 is FQNNGV. CDR3 length: 15 residues. With V trimmed by 6 bases and J by 1 base, 3 bases remained unmatched. For the CDR3, the DNA is TGTGCCAGCAGGGCGGGACAGGGGGGCACAGATACGCAGTATTTT. Translation: CASRAGQGGTDTQYF.

This clone was seen repeatedly, ten times or more. The rearrangement links TRBV5-1 to TRBJ1-4; no clear D gene. V shed 3 bases and J shed 5 bases, with 11 bases lying between them. CDR1 and CDR2 (germline): SGHRS, YFSETQ. The CDR3 sequence is 14 residues long. CDR3 sequence: CASSSRSVNEKLFF. The DNA of the CDR3 is TGCGCCAGCAGCTCCCGATCAGTGAATGAAAAACTGTTTTTT.

The chain joins TRBV18 to TRBJ1-2; unclear D gene. Germline lookup yields CDR1 KGHSH and CDR2 LQKENI. This CDR3 contains 12 residues. V shed 6 bases and J shed 6 bases, with 11 bases lying between them. CDR3 sequence reads: CASSNQEDGYTF. CDR3 nucleotides: TGTGCCAGCTCTAATCAAGAGGATGGCTACACCTTC.

CDR3 sequence (DNA): TGTGCCAGTAGTATAGGGGCTCTGAACACCGGGGAGCTGTTTTTT. It yields the protein CASSIGALNTGELFF. The rearrangement uses TRBV19 and TRBJ2-2; D remains ambiguous. In germline, CDR1 is LNHDA, CDR2 SQIVND (reference sequence). Deletions cut 1 base from V and 1 base from J, with 7 bases between. The CDR3 extends over 15 amino acids.

The chain carries TRBV2 and TRBJ1-1; D is perhaps TRBD1 (6 bases). V was pared by 0 bases and J by 11 bases, with 13 bases between. The CDR3 runs 13 residues. From germline, CDR1 is SNHLY and CDR2 FYNNEI. CDR3 region: CASSEALGGVAFF. CDR3 in DNA: TGTGCCAGCAGTGAAGCGCTAGGGGGTGTTGCTTTCTTT.

This rearrangement joins TRBV5-1 to TRBJ2-3; TRBD1 matches 12 bases. The germline CDR1 and CDR2 sequences are SGHRS and YFSETQ. The CDR3 is 15 amino acids. V shed 0 bases, J shed 7 bases, and the junction held 3 bases outside the gene matches. CDR3 region: CASSLGGQGAHTQYF. CDR3 DNA: TGCGCCAGCAGCTTGGGGGGACAGGGGGCACATACGCAGTATTTT. The whole variable domain, remainder taken from reference TRBV5-1 and TRBJ2-3, is KAGVTQTPRYLIKTRGQQVTLSCSPISGHRSVSWYQQTPGQGLQFLFEYFSETQRNKGNFPGRFSGRQFSNSRSEMNVSTLELGDSALYLCASSLGGQGAHTQYFGPGTRLTVL.

This clone was counted once. The chain carries TRBV14 and TRBJ1-1; 7 bases match TRBD1. This CDR3 is 14 amino acids long. V trimming: 3 bases; J trimming: 5 bases; junction bases outside the gene matches: 6. Germline-derived CDR1 and CDR2 are SGHDN and FVKESK. The CDR3 here is CASSQVGGRTEAFF. CDR3 DNA: TGTGCCAGCAGCCAGGTAGGGGGCAGGACTGAAGCTTTCTTT.

V and J are TRBV2 and TRBJ1-1; possible D gene TRBD1, 5 bases. The CDR3 spans 16 residues. Trimming pared 9 bases from V and 0 bases from J, leaving 20 bases between. The germline CDR1 and CDR2 sequences are SNHLY and FYNNEI. CDR3 protein: CARGTGDETLNTEAFF. The CDR3 nucleotides read TGTGCCAGGGGAACGGGGGACGAGACCTTGAACACTGAAGCTTTCTTT.

The chain uses TRBV4-3 and TRBJ1-1, with 10 bases fitting TRBD1. The CDR3 runs to 15 residues. Germline V gene lookup returns CDR1 LGHNA and CDR2 YSLEER. V shed 4 bases, J shed 3 bases, and the junction held 5 bases outside the gene matches. CDR3 nucleotide sequence: TGCGCCAGCAGCCGTGACAGGGGGCTGGACACTGAAGCTTTCTTT. It yields the protein CASSRDRGLDTEAFF.

For this clone: This same CDR3 is encoded by further DNA sequences in the sample. This sequence joins TRBV3-1 (or the pseudogene TRBV3-2) and TRBJ1-2; 9 bases are a match to TRBD1. CDR3 length: 13 residues. Germline-derived CDR1 and CDR2 are LGHDT and YNNKEL (reference sequence). V lost 1 base to trimming and J lost 8 bases; unmatched junction nucleotides: 2. CDR3 bases: TGTGCCAGCAGCCAAGGGGGACAGGGCGGCTACACCTTC. It translates to CASSQGGQGGYTF.

The V and J genes are TRBV29-1 and TRBJ1-1, with 10 bases lining up with TRBD1. Germline V gene sequence: CDR1 SQVTM, CDR2 ANQGSEA. The V segment lost 5 bases and the J segment 2 bases; nucleotides outside the gene matches: 2. This CDR3 is built from 13 residues. Written as DNA, the CDR3 is TGCAGCGTTTGGGACAGGGGTAACACTGAAGCTTTCTTT. This encodes CSVWDRGNTEAFF.

In this sample, this clone turned up a few times. This chain uses TRBV19 with TRBJ1-5, with D perhaps matching TRBD1 (5 bases). Germline lookup yields CDR1 LNHDA and CDR2 SQIVND (reference sequence). The CDR3 length is 12 residues. Trimming stripped 6 bases from V and 5 bases from J, with 8 bases between. The chain's CDR3 is CASSQGYQPQHF. CDR3 sequence (DNA): TGTGCCAGTAGCCAGGGCTATCAGCCCCAGCATTTT.

The rearrangement joins TRBV5-5 to TRBJ1-5; D remains unclear. The CDR3 consists of 14 residues. CDR1 SGHKS and CDR2 YYEKEE come from the germline V gene (reference sequence). Trimming left V 0 bases short and J 6 bases short, with 10 bases between. This chain's CDR3 is CASSLEGGSQPQHF. Here the CDR3 DNA reads TGTGCCAGCAGCTTGGAGGGAGGGAGTCAGCCCCAGCATTTT.

This chain uses TRBV19 with TRBJ2-6; weak D call: TRBD1 (5 bases). The length of the CDR3 is 15 residues. Between the trimmed V and J ends, which lost 6 bases and 0 bases, there was a span of 9 bases. The germline gives CDR1 LNHDA, CDR2 SQIVND (reference sequence). CDR3 in DNA: TGTGCCAGTAGCCAGGGTTCCTCTGGGGCCAACGTCCTGACTTTC. The encoded protein is CASSQGSSGANVLTF. Variable domain in full (rest from reference TRBV19 and TRBJ2-6): DGGITQSPKYLFRKEGQNVTLSCEQNLNHDAMYWYRQDPGQGLRLIYYSQIVNDFQKGDIAEGYSVSREKKESFPLTVTSAQKNPTAFYLCASSQGSSGANVLTFGAGSRLTVL.

This clone was observed a single time. This chain joins TRBV6-1 and TRBJ1-2, with D unclear. From germline, CDR1 is MNHNS and CDR2 SASEGT. V shed 1 base and J shed 4 bases, with 4 bases lying between them. The CDR3 is 12 residues long. The CDR3 bases are TGTGCCAGCAGTGAAGGACTCTATGGCTACACCTTC. It yields the protein CASSEGLYGYTF.

The chain couples TRBV28 to TRBJ1-5; perhaps TRBD1 as D (5 bases). CDR1 is MDHEN and CDR2 is SYDVKM in the germline V gene. Trimming removed 7 bases from V and 0 bases from J, with 10 bases in between. CDR3 length equals 14 residues. CDR3 coding DNA: TGTGCCAGCACCAGGGCGGATAGCAATCAGCCCCAGCATTTT. It translates to CASTRADSNQPQHF.

The chain links TRBV28 to TRBJ1-2; maybe TRBD1 (5 bases). CDR3 length: 13 residues. The germline V and J ends were trimmed by 7 bases and 2 bases, with 11 bases remaining between them. CDR1 is MDHEN, CDR2 SYDVKM, per germline. Here the CDR3 DNA reads TGTGCCAGCACTCGGGCAGGGAACTATGGCTACACCTTC. This sequence encodes CASTRAGNYGYTF.

The chain recombines TRBV2 with TRBJ2-1; no firm D call. CDR1 and CDR2 (germline): SNHLY, FYNNEI. V was pared by 4 bases and J by 6 bases, with 7 bases between. The CDR3 runs to 12 residues. The CDR3 region is CASSVAGNEQFF. In nucleotides, the CDR3 is TGTGCCAGCAGTGTAGCCGGCAATGAGCAGTTCTTC.

Of note for this clone: Distinct nucleotide sequences in the sample also encode this CDR3. V gene TRBV5-1 combines with J gene TRBJ1-1; TRBD1 matches at 10 bases. Germline assignment: CDR1 SGHRS and CDR2 YFSETQ. The CDR3 covers 15 residues. The V segment lost 3 bases and the J segment 0 bases; nucleotides outside the gene matches: 2. The CDR3 is CASSSGTGVNTEAFF. CDR3 bases: TGCGCCAGCAGCTCGGGGACAGGGGTGAACACTGAAGCTTTCTTT. Based on the CDR3 plus reference TRBV5-1 and TRBJ1-1, the full variable domain is KAGVTQTPRYLIKTRGQQVTLSCSPISGHRSVSWYQQTPGQGLQFLFEYFSETQRNKGNFPGRFSGRQFSNSRSEMNVSTLELGDSALYLCASSSGTGVNTEAFFGQGTRLTVV.

By share of the sample, this clone is medium-sized. The rearrangement uses TRBV7-8 and TRBJ2-1, with 9 bases identical to TRBD1. Germline trimming cut 2 bases from V and 3 bases from J; bases unmatched to any gene: 2. There are 15 residues in the CDR3. CDR1 is SGHVS, CDR2 FQNEAQ, per germline. CDR3 protein: CASSLRTGDYNEQFF. CDR3 sequence (DNA): TGTGCCAGCAGCTTAAGGACAGGGGACTACAATGAGCAGTTCTTC.

The genes are TRBV3-1 (or the pseudogene TRBV3-2) and TRBJ2-5; the match to TRBD2 covers 7 bases. The CDR3 is 14 residues long. J gave up 5 bases and V 4 bases, and 7 bases lay outside the gene matches. Germline CDR1 LGHDT, CDR2 YNNKEL (reference sequence). CDR3 coding DNA: TGTGCCAGCAGCCCCCCTGCGGGGGAGGAGACCCAGTACTTC. Translation gives CASSPPAGEETQYF.

The rearrangement joins TRBV7-2 to TRBJ1-6, with D tentatively TRBD1 (6 bases). The CDR3 loop spans 16 amino acids. Germline lookup yields CDR1 SGHTA and CDR2 FQGNSA. Trimming stripped 8 bases from V and 0 bases from J, with 14 bases between. DNA for the CDR3: TGTGCCAGCGCGGAAAGGGGGAGCTCCTATAATTCACCCCTCCACTTT. Translation gives CASAERGSSYNSPLHF.

The chain combines TRBV10-3 with TRBJ1-1, with D tentatively TRBD1 (6 bases). The V end lost 5 bases, the J end lost 5 bases, and 18 bases lay between the germline ends. The length of the CDR3 is 15 residues. Germline V gene lookup returns CDR1 ENHRY and CDR2 SYGVKD. CDR3 residues: CAISSMDSFGTEAFF. The CDR3 bases are TGTGCCATCAGTTCTATGGACAGTTTCGGAACTGAAGCTTTCTTT.

This clone showed up many times. The rearrangement links TRBV28 to TRBJ2-7; maybe TRBD2 (6 bases). The germline CDR1 and CDR2 sequences are MDHEN and SYDVKM. The CDR3 consists of 16 residues. V shed 3 bases and J shed 4 bases, with 19 bases lying between them. Here the CDR3 reads CASSFQLLVGGYEQYF. The CDR3 nucleotides read TGTGCCAGCAGTTTCCAACTTCTGGTCGGGGGTTACGAGCAGTACTTC. The full variable domain, rest sourced from reference TRBV28 and TRBJ2-7, is DVKVTQSSRYLVKRTGEKVFLECVQDMDHENMFWYRQDPGLGLRLIYFSYDVKMKEKGDIPEGYSVSREKKERFSLILESASTNQTSMYLCASSFQLLVGGYEQYFGPGTRLTVT.

The V gene is TRBV30, the J gene TRBJ1-3, with unresolved D. The germline gives CDR1 GTSNPN, CDR2 SVGIG (reference sequence). V gave up 2 bases and J gave up 2 bases, with 4 bases separating them. The CDR3 is made up of 12 amino acids. The CDR3 sequence: CAWSTAGNTIYF. The CDR3 nucleotides read TGTGCCTGGAGTACTGCTGGAAACACCATATATTTT.